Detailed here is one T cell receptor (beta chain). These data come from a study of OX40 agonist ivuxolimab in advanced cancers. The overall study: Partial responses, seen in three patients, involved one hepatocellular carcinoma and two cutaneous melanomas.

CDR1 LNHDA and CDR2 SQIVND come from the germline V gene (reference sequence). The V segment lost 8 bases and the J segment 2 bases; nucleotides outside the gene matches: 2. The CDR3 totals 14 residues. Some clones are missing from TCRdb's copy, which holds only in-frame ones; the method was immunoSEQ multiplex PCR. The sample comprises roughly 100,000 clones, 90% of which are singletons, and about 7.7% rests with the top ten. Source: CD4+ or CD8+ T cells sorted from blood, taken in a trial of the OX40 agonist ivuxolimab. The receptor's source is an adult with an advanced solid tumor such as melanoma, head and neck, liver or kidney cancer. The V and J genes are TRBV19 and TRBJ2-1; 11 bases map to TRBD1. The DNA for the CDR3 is TGTGCCAGTGGACAGGGGGCTGCCTACAATGAGCAGTTCTTC. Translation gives CASGQGAAYNEQFF. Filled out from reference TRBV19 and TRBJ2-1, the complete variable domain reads DGGITQSPKYLFRKEGQNVTLSCEQNLNHDAMYWYRQDPGQGLRLIYYSQIVNDFQKGDIAEGYSVSREKKESFPLTVTSAQKNPTAFYLCASGQGAAYNEQFFGPGTRLTVL.